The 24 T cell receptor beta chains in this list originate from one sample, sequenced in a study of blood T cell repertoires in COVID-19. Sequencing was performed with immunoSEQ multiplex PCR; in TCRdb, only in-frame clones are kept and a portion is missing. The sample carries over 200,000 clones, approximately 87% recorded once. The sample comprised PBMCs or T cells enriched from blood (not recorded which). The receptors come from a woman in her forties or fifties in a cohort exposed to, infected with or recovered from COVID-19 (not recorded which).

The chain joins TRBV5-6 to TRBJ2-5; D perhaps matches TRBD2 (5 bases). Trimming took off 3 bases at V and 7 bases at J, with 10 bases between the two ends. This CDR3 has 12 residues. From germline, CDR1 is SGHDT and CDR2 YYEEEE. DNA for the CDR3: TGTGCCAGCAGCTCCGAGGGTGGGACCCAGTACTTC. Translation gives CASSSEGGTQYF.

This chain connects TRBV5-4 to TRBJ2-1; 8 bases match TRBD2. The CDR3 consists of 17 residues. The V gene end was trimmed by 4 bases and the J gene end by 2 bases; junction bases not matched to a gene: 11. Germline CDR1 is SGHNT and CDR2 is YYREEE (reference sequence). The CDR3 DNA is TGTGCCAGCAGCCCGCCCCGGGCGCGGGGGGCCTACAATGAGCAGTTCTTC. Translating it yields CASSPPRARGAYNEQFF.

This CDR3 is CSDLTGNYGYTF. CDR3 in DNA: TGCAGCGATCTGACAGGCAACTATGGCTACACCTTC. This chain links TRBV29-1 with TRBJ1-2, with D possibly TRBD1 on 6 matching bases. Deletions cut 7 bases from V and 2 bases from J, with 11 bases between. This CDR3 is built from 12 residues. Germline values: CDR1 SQVTM, CDR2 ANQGSEA. Full variable domain (rest looked up from reference TRBV29-1 and TRBJ1-2): SAVISQKPSRDICQRGTSLTIQCQVDSQVTMMFWYRQQPGQSLTLIATANQGSEATYESGFVIDKFPISRPNLTFSTLTVSNMSPEDSSIYLCSDLTGNYGYTFGSGTRLTVV.

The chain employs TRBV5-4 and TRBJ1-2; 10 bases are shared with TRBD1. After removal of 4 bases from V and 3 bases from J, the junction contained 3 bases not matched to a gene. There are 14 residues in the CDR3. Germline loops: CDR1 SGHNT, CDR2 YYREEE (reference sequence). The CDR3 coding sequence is TGTGCCAGCAGCCACGGACAGGGGGACTATGGCTACACCTTC. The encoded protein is CASSHGQGDYGYTF.

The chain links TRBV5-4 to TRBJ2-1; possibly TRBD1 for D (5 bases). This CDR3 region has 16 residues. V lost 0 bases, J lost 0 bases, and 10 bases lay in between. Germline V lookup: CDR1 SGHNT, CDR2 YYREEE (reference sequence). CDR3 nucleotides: TGTGCCAGCAGCTTGGGACAGCCTAGCTCCTACAATGAGCAGTTCTTC. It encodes CASSLGQPSSYNEQFF.

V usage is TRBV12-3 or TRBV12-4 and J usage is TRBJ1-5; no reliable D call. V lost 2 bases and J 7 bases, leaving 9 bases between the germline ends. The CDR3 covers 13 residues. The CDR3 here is CASSLRGLQPQHF. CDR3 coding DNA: TGTGCCAGCAGTTTACGAGGTTTACAGCCCCAGCATTTT.

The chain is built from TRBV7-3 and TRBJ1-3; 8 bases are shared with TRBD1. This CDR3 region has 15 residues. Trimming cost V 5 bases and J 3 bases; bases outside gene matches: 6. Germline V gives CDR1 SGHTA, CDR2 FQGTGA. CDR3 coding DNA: TGTGCCAGCAGCCCGACAGGGGTCGTTGGAAACACCATATATTTT. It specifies CASSPTGVVGNTIYF.

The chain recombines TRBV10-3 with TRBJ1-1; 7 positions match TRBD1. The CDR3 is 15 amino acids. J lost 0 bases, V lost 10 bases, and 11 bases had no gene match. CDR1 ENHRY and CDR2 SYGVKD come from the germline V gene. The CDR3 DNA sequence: TGTGCCACCGACTTTGGCAGGGGGTTGAACACTGAAGCTTTCTTT. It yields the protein CATDFGRGLNTEAFF.

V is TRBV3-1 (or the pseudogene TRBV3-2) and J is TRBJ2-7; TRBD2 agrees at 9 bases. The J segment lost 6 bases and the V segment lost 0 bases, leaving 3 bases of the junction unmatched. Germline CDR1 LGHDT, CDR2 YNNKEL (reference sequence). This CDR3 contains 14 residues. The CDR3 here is CASSQEGLASEQYF. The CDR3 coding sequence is TGTGCCAGCAGCCAAGAGGGACTAGCTTCCGAGCAGTACTTC.

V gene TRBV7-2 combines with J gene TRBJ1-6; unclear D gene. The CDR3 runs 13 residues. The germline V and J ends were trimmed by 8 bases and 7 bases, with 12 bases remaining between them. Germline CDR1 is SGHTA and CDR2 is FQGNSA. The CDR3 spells CASLTSPNSPLHF. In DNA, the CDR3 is TGTGCCAGCCTCACATCCCCGAATTCACCCCTCCACTTT.

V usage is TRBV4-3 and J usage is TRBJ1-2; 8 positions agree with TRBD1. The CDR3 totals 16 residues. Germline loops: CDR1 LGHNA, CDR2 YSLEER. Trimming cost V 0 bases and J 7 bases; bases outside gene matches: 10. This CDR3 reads CASSQDQGARSTGYTF. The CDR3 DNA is TGCGCCAGCAGCCAAGACCAGGGGGCAAGGAGCACTGGCTACACCTTC.

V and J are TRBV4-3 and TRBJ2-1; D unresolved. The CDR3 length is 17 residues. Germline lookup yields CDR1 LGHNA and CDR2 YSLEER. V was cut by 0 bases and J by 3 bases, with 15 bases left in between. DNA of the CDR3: TGCGCCAGCAGCCAAGAATATTCCGCCACTTTCTACAATGAGCAGTTCTTC. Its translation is CASSQEYSATFYNEQFF.

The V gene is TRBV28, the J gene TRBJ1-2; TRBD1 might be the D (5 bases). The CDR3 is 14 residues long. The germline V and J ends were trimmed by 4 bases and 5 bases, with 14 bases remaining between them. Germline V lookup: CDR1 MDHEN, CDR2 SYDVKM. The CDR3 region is CASSSGGMSYGYTF. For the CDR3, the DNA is TGTGCCAGCAGTTCGGGGGGGATGAGTTATGGCTACACCTTC.

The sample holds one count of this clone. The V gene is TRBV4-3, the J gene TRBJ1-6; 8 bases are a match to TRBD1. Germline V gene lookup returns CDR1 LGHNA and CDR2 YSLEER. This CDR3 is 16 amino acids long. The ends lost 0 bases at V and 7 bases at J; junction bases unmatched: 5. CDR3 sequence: CASSQDQGAENSPLHF. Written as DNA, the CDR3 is TGCGCCAGCAGCCAAGATCAGGGGGCAGAAAATTCACCCCTCCACTTT.

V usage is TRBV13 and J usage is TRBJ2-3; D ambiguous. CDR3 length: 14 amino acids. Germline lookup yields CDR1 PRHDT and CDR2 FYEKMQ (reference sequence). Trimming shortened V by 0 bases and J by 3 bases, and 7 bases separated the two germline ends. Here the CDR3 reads CASSLGSLTDTQYF. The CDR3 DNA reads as TGTGCCAGCAGCTTAGGCAGTTTAACAGATACGCAGTATTTT.

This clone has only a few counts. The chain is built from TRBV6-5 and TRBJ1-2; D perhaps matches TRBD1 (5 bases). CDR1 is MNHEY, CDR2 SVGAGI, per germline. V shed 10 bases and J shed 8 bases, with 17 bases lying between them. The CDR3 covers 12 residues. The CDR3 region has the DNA TGTGCCACTGGGAGGGAGGGGCAAGGCTACACCTTC. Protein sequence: CATGREGQGYTF.

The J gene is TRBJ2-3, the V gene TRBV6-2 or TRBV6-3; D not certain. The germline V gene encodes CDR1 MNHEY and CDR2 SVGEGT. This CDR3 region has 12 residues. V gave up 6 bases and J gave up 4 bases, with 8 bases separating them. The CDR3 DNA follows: TGTGCCAGCAGCCTCAGGCCAGATACGCAGTATTTT. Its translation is CASSLRPDTQYF.

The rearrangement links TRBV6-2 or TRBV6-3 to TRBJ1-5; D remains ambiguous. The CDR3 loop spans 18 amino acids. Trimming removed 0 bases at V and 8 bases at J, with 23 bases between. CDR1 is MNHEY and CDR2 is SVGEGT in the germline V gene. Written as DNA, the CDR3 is TGTGCCAGCAGTTACTCGAAAAGAGGTTCTTGGGTGCCGGAGCCCCAGCATTTT. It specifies CASSYSKRGSWVPEPQHF.

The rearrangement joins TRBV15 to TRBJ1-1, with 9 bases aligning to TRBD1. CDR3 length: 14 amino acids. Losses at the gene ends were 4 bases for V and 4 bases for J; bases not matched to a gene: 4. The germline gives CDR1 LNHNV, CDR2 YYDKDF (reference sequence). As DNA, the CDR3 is TGTGCCACCAGCAAAGGACAGGGGAGCACTGAAGCTTTCTTT. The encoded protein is CATSKGQGSTEAFF.

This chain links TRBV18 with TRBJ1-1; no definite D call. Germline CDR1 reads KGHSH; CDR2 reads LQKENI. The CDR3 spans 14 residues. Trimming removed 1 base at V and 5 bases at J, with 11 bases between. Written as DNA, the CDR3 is TGTGCCAGCTCACCACAGGGTCGAGGGACTGAAGCTTTCTTT. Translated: CASSPQGRGTEAFF.

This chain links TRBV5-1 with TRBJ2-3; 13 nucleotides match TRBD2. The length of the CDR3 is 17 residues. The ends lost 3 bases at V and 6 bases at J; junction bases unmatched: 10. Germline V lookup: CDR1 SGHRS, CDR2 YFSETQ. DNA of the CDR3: TGCGCCAGCAGCTCTCAAACACTAGCGGGGGGGATGGATACGCAGTATTTT. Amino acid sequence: CASSSQTLAGGMDTQYF.

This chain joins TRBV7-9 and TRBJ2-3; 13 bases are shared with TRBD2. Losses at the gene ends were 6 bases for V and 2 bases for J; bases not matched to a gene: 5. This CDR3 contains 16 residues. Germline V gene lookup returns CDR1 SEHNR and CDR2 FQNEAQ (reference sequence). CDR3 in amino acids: CASSWTSGGFTDTQYF. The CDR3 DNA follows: TGTGCCAGCAGTTGGACTAGCGGGGGTTTCACAGATACGCAGTATTTT.

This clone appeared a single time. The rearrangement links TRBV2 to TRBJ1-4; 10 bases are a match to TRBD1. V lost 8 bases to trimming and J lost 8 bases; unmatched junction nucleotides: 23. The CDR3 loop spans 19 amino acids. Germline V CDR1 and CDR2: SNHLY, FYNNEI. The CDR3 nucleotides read TGTGCCAGCTCCTCTACCGGGCGGGGACAGGGGCGTCCTTTCGAAAAACTGTTTTTT. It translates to CASSSTGRGQGRPFEKLFF. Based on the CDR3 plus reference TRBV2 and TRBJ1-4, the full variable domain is EPEVTQTPSHQVTQMGQEVILRCVPISNHLYFYWYRQILGQKVEFLVSFYNNEISEKSEIFDDQFSVERPDGSNFTLKIRSTKLEDSAMYFCASSSTGRGQGRPFEKLFFGSGTQLSVL.

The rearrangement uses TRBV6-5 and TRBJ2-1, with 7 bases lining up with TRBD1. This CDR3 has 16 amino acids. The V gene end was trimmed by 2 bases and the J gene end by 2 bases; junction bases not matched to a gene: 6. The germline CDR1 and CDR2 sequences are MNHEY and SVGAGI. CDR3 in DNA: TGTGCCAGCAGTTACAGGGGGCGAGGGCCCTACAATGAGCAGTTCTTC. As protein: CASSYRGRGPYNEQFF.